Listed here are 16 T cell receptor beta chains from one sample, sequenced in a study of regulatory T cells in long-lasting Graves disease. In building TCR beta libraries, iRepertoire HTBI primers were used together with Arm-PCR of CDR3 regions. A single record per CDR3 protein comes from TCRdb applying MiXCR to the multiplex PCR reads. The table records roughly 400,000 distinct CDR3 sequences, 15% of them present only once. Stated time point: newly diagnosed GD, antithyroid drugs for less than 3 months. Extracted RNA from PBMCs served as the source of the TCR library. This same sample was also part of a study on T cells in Graves' hyperthyroidism and ophthalmopathy.

Here the sequenced sample was peripheral blood mononuclear cells (PBMCs), taken at new diagnosis, from a patient treated with antithyroid drugs. These TCRs come from a woman aged 40 to 50 with Graves disease.

This clonotype occurred many times. This CDR3 reads CASTLGETQYF. The CDR3 DNA reads as TGTGCCAGCACCCTCGGGGAGACCCAGTACTTC. The chain recombines TRBV27 with TRBJ2-5, with no clear D. V was pared by 7 bases and J by 5 bases, with 8 bases between. The CDR3 is 11 amino acids. Germline assignment: CDR1 MNHEY and CDR2 SMNVEV (reference sequence).

This clonotype was counted only a few times. The chain carries TRBV20-1 and TRBJ2-1; weak D call: TRBD2 (6 bases). Between the trimmed V and J ends, which lost 2 bases and 2 bases, there was a span of 22 bases. Looked up from germline, CDR1 is DFQATT and CDR2 is SNEGSKA (reference sequence). This CDR3 comprises 18 residues. The CDR3 DNA sequence: TGCAGTGCTAGAACGCCCATTGGAAAGGGACTGACCTACAATGAGCAGTTCTTC. Protein product: CSARTPIGKGLTYNEQFF.

The chain has TRBV12-3 or TRBV12-4 and TRBJ1-4, with 11 bases lining up with TRBD1. The CDR3 spans 15 residues. Trimming at V came to 5 bases and at J to 7 bases, leaving 6 bases not matched to a gene. CDR3 amino acids: CASSLGQGAREKLFF. The CDR3 nucleotides read TGTGCCAGCAGTCTTGGACAGGGGGCGCGTGAAAAACTGTTTTTT.

This clonotype was detected many times. The rearrangement uses TRBV3-1 and TRBJ1-6; 8 bases match TRBD1. The CDR3 is 16 residues long. Germline CDR1 and CDR2: LGHDT and YNNKEL (reference sequence). J lost 7 bases, V lost 0 bases, and 5 bases had no gene match. The CDR3 sequence: CASSQDGRGLNSPLHF. The CDR3 DNA sequence: TGTGCCAGCAGCCAAGATGGCAGGGGGCTGAATTCACCCCTCCACTTT.

The chain employs TRBV14 and TRBJ1-1, with D hard to call. The CDR3 covers 15 residues. V lost 7 bases and J 1 base, leaving 16 bases between the germline ends. The germline V gene encodes CDR1 SGHDN and CDR2 FVKESK. The CDR3 is CASKGRGSWNTEAFF. In DNA, the CDR3 is TGTGCCAGCAAGGGCCGCGGTTCTTGGAACACTGAAGCTTTCTTT.

Ten or more counts support this clonotype. The chain joins TRBV11-3 to TRBJ2-1, with 9 bases matching TRBD2. V lost 4 bases, J lost 5 bases, and 6 bases stayed unmatched. This CDR3 has 15 residues. CDR1 is SGHNT, CDR2 YENEEA, per germline. The CDR3 region has the DNA TGTGCCAGCAGCTCTCGGACTAGCGAAAACAATGAGCAGTTCTTC. Protein product: CASSSRTSENNEQFF.

This clonotype occurred many times. The J gene is TRBJ1-1, the V gene TRBV6-2 or TRBV6-3, with TRBD1 matching over 8 bases. Germline V gene data show CDR1 as MNHEY and CDR2 as SVGEGT. The CDR3 spans 15 residues. Trimming removed 5 bases from V and 4 bases from J; junction bases left unmatched: 9. Written as DNA, the CDR3 is TGTGCCAGCAGTGAGGGACAGGTCCTCTTCACTGAAGCTTTCTTT. This codes for CASSEGQVLFTEAFF.

This clonotype was counted many times. This chain uses TRBV12-3 or TRBV12-4 with TRBJ1-5; D ambiguous. With 7 bases removed from V and 6 bases from J, the gap between germline ends came to 13 bases. CDR3 length: 13 amino acids. This CDR3 reads CASTLSLVQPQHF. The CDR3 nucleotides are TGTGCCAGCACCCTGTCCTTAGTTCAGCCCCAGCATTTT.

This clonotype showed up many times. The gene calls are TRBV29-1 and TRBJ2-7; D may be TRBD2 (5 bases). Germline assignment: CDR1 SQVTM and CDR2 ANQGSEA. The CDR3 is 11 amino acids. Trimming shortened V by 7 bases and J by 5 bases, and 12 bases separated the two germline ends. The CDR3 sequence is CSGTRDNEQYF. The CDR3 nucleotides are TGCAGCGGAACTAGAGACAACGAGCAGTACTTC.

In this sample, this clonotype turned up a few times. Relative to the germline gene, one junction end is altered; a read error may explain this. The chain uses TRBV11-2 and TRBJ2-7; no clear D. CDR1 and CDR2 from the germline V gene are SGHAT and FQNNGV. There are 11 residues in the CDR3. The CDR3 DNA is TGTGTCAGCAGCGTCTCCTACGAGCAGTACTTC. Translated, it gives CVSSVSYEQYF.

This clonotype was counted at least ten times. At one end the junction does not follow the germline gene, possibly because of a read error. The CDR3 bases are TGTGCTAGCAGCTTAGACTCCGGACAAATTGGGACCCAGTACTTC. The encoded protein is CASSLDSGQIGTQYF. This chain joins TRBV7-7 and TRBJ2-5; perhaps TRBD1 as D (5 bases). The germline V gene encodes CDR1 SSHAT and CDR2 FNYEAQ (reference sequence). This CDR3 comprises 15 residues.

This clonotype was detected only a few times. The chain links TRBV7-9 to TRBJ1-4, with TRBD1 matching over 10 bases. CDR3 size: 15 residues. Germline V gene sequence: CDR1 SEHNR, CDR2 FQNEAQ (reference sequence). Trimming removed 5 bases from V and 8 bases from J; junction bases left unmatched: 8. Written as DNA, the CDR3 is TGTGCCAGCAGCCTACAGACAGGGGGCTACGAAAAACTGTTTTTT. Residues: CASSLQTGGYEKLFF.

This clonotype was recorded at least ten times. V is TRBV4-2 and J is TRBJ2-1; D unresolved. The V end was cut by 0 bases, the J end by 8 bases, with 11 bases between. This CDR3 has 14 amino acids. The germline CDR1 and CDR2 sequences are LGHNA and YNFKEQ. CDR3 DNA sequence: TGTGCCAGCAGCCAAGATAGGCAGGCGGATGAGCAGTTCTTC. This codes for CASSQDRQADEQFF.

This clonotype has ten or more counts. The CDR3 is CASSWGGRSYEQYF. The CDR3 DNA reads TGTGCCAGCAGTTGGGGAGGAAGGTCCTACGAGCAGTACTTC. V gene TRBV27 combines with J gene TRBJ2-7; D is perhaps TRBD2 (6 bases). V lost 4 bases to trimming and J lost 1 base, with 11 bases between them. The CDR3 loop spans 14 amino acids. Germline values: CDR1 MNHEY, CDR2 SMNVEV (reference sequence).

The table lists this clonotype with a few counts. This rearrangement joins TRBV28 to TRBJ1-4, with D perhaps matching TRBD1 (6 bases). CDR3 size: 14 residues. V was shortened by 6 bases and J by 4 bases, with 12 bases between the two germline ends. The germline gives CDR1 MDHEN, CDR2 SYDVKM. This chain's CDR3 is CASRGGTNNEKLFF. The CDR3 region has the DNA TGTGCCAGCAGAGGGGGGACGAATAATGAAAAACTGTTTTTT.

This clonotype was detected only a few times. The rearrangement joins TRBV25-1 to TRBJ1-6; possible D gene TRBD1, 5 bases. V was shortened by 6 bases and J by 14 bases, with 17 bases between the two germline ends. This CDR3 spans 13 amino acids. CDR1 and CDR2 (germline): MGHDK, SYGVNS. CDR3 nucleotides: TGTGCCAGCAGCAGAATCGGGGCCCAGGCCCTCCACTTT. Protein product: CASSRIGAQALHF.